This T cell receptor (beta chain) was documented in a study of regulatory T cells in long-lasting Graves disease. The time point denotes: persistent/refractory GD, antithyroid drugs over 5 years with positive TRAb. RNA isolated from PBMCs was used to make the TCR library. American Thyroid Association guidelines defined Graves' disease diagnosis. Roughly 9.2-milliliter peripheral blood samples went into EDTA tubes. Points from the study as a whole: New patients shared 950 to 1,000 public clonotypes, fewer than the approximately 3,000 shared by persistent patients.

In this sample, this clonotype turned up a few times. Its antigen remains unknown. This CDR3 has 18 residues. The V gene's germline CDR1 is SGHDT and CDR2 YYEEEE. The V and J ends lost 0 bases and 0 bases respectively, with 15 bases between them. The authors built TCR beta libraries using iRepertoire HTBI primers and Arm-PCR of CDR3 regions. Per the original data handling: Taken together, the samples had roughly 63 TRBV and more than 11 TRBJ segments identified. TCRdb re-analysed the multiplex PCR reads in MiXCR, keeping a single row per CDR3 protein. TCRdb, rather than the study authors, made the V and J calls. The repertoire includes 400,000 to 500,000 distinct CDR3 sequences, approximately 22% of them detected once, and roughly an eighth sits in the top ten.

Source: peripheral blood mononuclear cells (PBMCs), taken when the disease was refractory, from a patient treated with antithyroid drugs. The clonotype originates from a female donor with Graves disease. J is TRBJ2-2 and V is TRBV5-6, with D uncertain. CDR3 nucleotide sequence: TGTGCCAGCAGCTTGGGGAGTGTCCGTAGCCCGAACACCGGGGAGCTGTTTTTT. This gives the protein CASSLGSVRSPNTGELFF.